These 25 T cell receptor beta chains share one sample of origin, sequenced in a study of cytomegalovirus exposure and HLA in healthy donors. PCR amplification relied on 60 Vbeta primers (plus 13 Jbeta primers). The table came from immunoSEQ multiplex PCR; TCRdb's copy has only in-frame clones and leaves some out. The sample holds 99,000 or so clones, approximately 80% seen once. The sequencing sample was made of PBMCs. The source is a male donor in good health and CMV-seronegative.

A single count supports this clone. The chain has TRBV7-2 and TRBJ1-2; D is possibly TRBD1 (6 bases). Germline CDR1 is SGHTA and CDR2 is FQGNSA. The CDR3 runs to 14 residues. V was pared by 5 bases and J by 2 bases, with 12 bases between. The CDR3 spells CASSVSQGNYGYTF. CDR3 bases: TGTGCCAGCAGCGTTTCGCAGGGGAACTATGGCTACACCTTC.

The chain uses TRBV6-1 and TRBJ2-1; 9 bases align to TRBD1. V gave up 2 bases and J gave up 7 bases; unmatched junction bases: 9. Germline loops: CDR1 MNHNS, CDR2 SASEGT. The CDR3 loop spans 16 amino acids. The CDR3 sequence is CASSEQGQGSGNEQFF. In DNA, the CDR3 is TGTGCCAGCAGTGAACAGGGACAGGGAAGTGGAAATGAGCAGTTCTTC.

The V call is TRBV5-6, the J call TRBJ2-1; tentative D call: TRBD2 (7 bases). The CDR3 sequence is 19 residues long. V lost 7 bases, J lost 0 bases, and 26 bases lay in between. CDR1 SGHDT and CDR2 YYEEEE come from the germline V gene. The CDR3 loop is CASEGGSGPPMNSYNEQFF. CDR3 nucleotides: TGTGCCAGCGAGGGGGGGTCGGGGCCGCCGATGAACTCCTACAATGAGCAGTTCTTC.

Concerning this clone: Sequence at one end of the junction differs from germline and may be a read error. The V gene is TRBV7-9, the J gene TRBJ2-7; D is uncertain. Germline V gives CDR1 SEHNR, CDR2 FQNEAQ (reference sequence). CDR3 length equals 12 residues. The chain's CDR3 is CSSSLVLHEQYF. CDR3 nucleotide sequence: TGTTCCAGCAGCTTAGTACTCCACGAGCAGTACTTC.

V usage is TRBV7-9 and J usage is TRBJ1-1; D possibly corresponds to TRBD1 (5 bases). This CDR3 has 13 amino acids. Germline V gene lookup returns CDR1 SEHNR and CDR2 FQNEAQ (reference sequence). Trimming left V 4 bases short and J 5 bases short, with 11 bases between. The CDR3 protein is CASSSGGWTEAFF. The CDR3 DNA follows: TGTGCCAGCAGCTCGGGGGGTTGGACTGAAGCTTTCTTT.

This chain joins TRBV27 and TRBJ1-5, with D hard to call. Trimming cost V 6 bases and J 3 bases, with 9 bases left between them. CDR1 is MNHEY, CDR2 SMNVEV, per germline (reference sequence). The CDR3 runs 13 residues. CDR3 in amino acids: CASSEQHNQPQHF. As DNA, the CDR3 is TGTGCCAGCAGCGAACAGCACAATCAGCCCCAGCATTTT.

The V and J genes are TRBV11-2 and TRBJ1-2; tentative D call: TRBD1 (6 bases). V lost 6 bases and J 3 bases, leaving 20 bases between the germline ends. CDR3 size: 16 residues. Germline CDR1 SGHAT, CDR2 FQNNGV. The CDR3 is CASRSIQGSSHYGYTF. Written as DNA, the CDR3 is TGTGCCAGCAGATCTATACAGGGTAGCTCCCACTATGGCTACACCTTC.

V is TRBV7-9 and J is TRBJ2-3; 9 positions match TRBD1. In germline, CDR1 is SEHNR, CDR2 FQNEAQ (reference sequence). The V segment lost 6 bases and the J segment 1 base; nucleotides outside the gene matches: 11. This CDR3 is built from 17 residues. The CDR3 DNA sequence: TGTGCCAGCAGTAGGGGGCCGGGACAGGGTCGCACAGATACGCAGTATTTT. Protein: CASSRGPGQGRTDTQYF.

As regards this clone: The same CDR3 also results from other DNA sequences found in this sample. This rearrangement joins TRBV5-1 to TRBJ2-7; 9 positions match TRBD1. The germline gives CDR1 SGHRS, CDR2 YFSETQ. The CDR3 spans 14 residues. Losses at the gene ends were 3 bases for V and 10 bases for J; bases not matched to a gene: 11. The chain's CDR3 is CASSSGTGKVEQYF. The CDR3 coding sequence is TGCGCCAGCAGCTCCGGGACAGGGAAAGTAGAACAGTACTTC. The variable domain in full, with the rest retrieved from reference TRBV5-1 and TRBJ2-7, is KAGVTQTPRYLIKTRGQQVTLSCSPISGHRSVSWYQQTPGQGLQFLFEYFSETQRNKGNFPGRFSGRQFSNSRSEMNVSTLELGDSALYLCASSSGTGKVEQYFGPGTRLTVT.

The V and J genes are TRBV6-1 and TRBJ2-7; TRBD1 matches at 11 bases. CDR3 length equals 16 residues. The V gene's germline CDR1 is MNHNS and CDR2 SASEGT. The ends lost 2 bases at V and 3 bases at J; junction bases unmatched: 6. The CDR3 loop reads CASSEMGQGGLYEQYF. CDR3 coding DNA: TGTGCCAGCAGTGAAATGGGACAGGGGGGTCTCTACGAGCAGTACTTC.

This clone has only one observation. J is TRBJ1-1 and V is TRBV2; 7 bases map to TRBD1. Germline V CDR1 and CDR2: SNHLY, FYNNEI. V lost 6 bases and J lost 0; bases outside the gene matches: 4. This CDR3 is 14 amino acids long. CDR3 nucleotide sequence: TGTGCCAGCAGAGGACAGGTCATGAACACTGAAGCTTTCTTT. Its protein product is CASRGQVMNTEAFF.

The chain recombines TRBV5-1 with TRBJ2-6, with 8 positions matching TRBD2. Germline trimming cut 0 bases from V and 1 base from J; bases unmatched to any gene: 18. CDR3 length: 22 amino acids. CDR1 SGHRS and CDR2 YFSETQ come from the germline V gene. The DNA for the CDR3 is TGCGCCAGCAGCTTGGGGAGATTCAGCATTGTGGGGACTAGGTCTGGGGCCAACGTCCTGACTTTC. Its protein product is CASSLGRFSIVGTRSGANVLTF.

The chain links TRBV18 to TRBJ1-1; D is uncertain. This CDR3 comprises 13 residues. Germline V gene data show CDR1 as KGHSH and CDR2 as LQKENI. V lost 3 bases to trimming and J lost 5 bases, with 10 bases between them. This CDR3 is CASSPDGRTEAFF. The CDR3 DNA follows: TGTGCCAGCTCACCGGACGGGAGGACTGAAGCTTTCTTT.

This chain links TRBV5-1 with TRBJ1-1; 7 bases line up with TRBD1. The germline gives CDR1 SGHRS, CDR2 YFSETQ. This CDR3 spans 14 amino acids. V was clipped by 7 bases and J by 1 base; unmatched bases: 7. The chain's CDR3 is CASYVGTENTEAFF. The CDR3 coding sequence is TGCGCCAGCTATGTAGGGACAGAGAACACTGAAGCTTTCTTT.

The V and J genes are TRBV4-3 and TRBJ2-3; no clear D. CDR3 length equals 15 residues. The germline CDR1 and CDR2 sequences are LGHNA and YSLEER. Deletions cut 4 bases from V and 5 bases from J, with 16 bases between. CDR3 residues: CASSPANSQVDTQYF. CDR3 nucleotides: TGCGCCAGCAGCCCAGCCAACAGTCAAGTAGATACGCAGTATTTT.

The chain combines TRBV7-2 with TRBJ1-4; maybe TRBD1 (6 bases). Deletions cut 0 bases from V and 3 bases from J, with 8 bases between. Germline V gives CDR1 SGHTA, CDR2 FQGNSA. The CDR3 is made up of 15 amino acids. The CDR3 here is CASSLAGGSNEKLFF. As DNA, the CDR3 is TGTGCCAGCAGCTTAGCTGGGGGCTCTAATGAAAAACTGTTTTTT.

This rearrangement joins TRBV19 to TRBJ1-1; TRBD1 might be the D (5 bases). V was trimmed by 5 bases and J by 6 bases, leaving 13 bases between them. The germline CDR1 and CDR2 sequences are LNHDA and SQIVND (reference sequence). The CDR3 is 13 residues long. CDR3 protein: CASSFGQGAEAFF. CDR3 nucleotides: TGTGCCAGTAGTTTTGGGCAGGGCGCTGAAGCTTTCTTT.

The J gene is TRBJ2-5, the V gene TRBV9; TRBD2 matches 7 bases. CDR3 length: 17 residues. CDR1 is SGDLS and CDR2 is YYNGEE in the germline V gene. V lost 4 bases and J lost 8; bases outside the gene matches: 20. The CDR3 region has the DNA TGTGCCAGCAGCCCCCGTGAGGGTAGCGGGTTCAGTAGAACCCAGTACTTC. Translating gives CASSPREGSGFSRTQYF.

The chain joins TRBV5-1 to TRBJ1-1, with 7 bases fitting TRBD1. Germline V CDR1 and CDR2: SGHRS, YFSETQ. The CDR3 covers 14 residues. The J segment lost 0 bases and the V segment lost 5 bases, leaving 4 bases of the junction unmatched. CDR3 coding DNA: TGCGCCAGCAGTACGACAGGGATGAACACTGAAGCTTTCTTT. Translation gives CASSTTGMNTEAFF.

The rearrangement uses TRBV9 and TRBJ2-7, with D maybe TRBD1 (6 bases). The germline V gene encodes CDR1 SGDLS and CDR2 YYNGEE. CDR3 length: 14 residues. The V and J ends lost 4 bases and 0 bases respectively, with 11 bases between them. CDR3 amino acids: CASSSGTTSYEQYF. The CDR3 DNA reads TGTGCCAGCAGCTCCGGGACAACCTCCTACGAGCAGTACTTC.

This chain links TRBV7-9 with TRBJ2-1; tentatively, D is TRBD2 (6 bases). Germline V gene data show CDR1 as SEHNR and CDR2 as FQNEAQ (reference sequence). CDR3 length: 16 amino acids. Trimming cost V 1 base and J 7 bases, with 17 bases left between them. CDR3 in amino acids: CASSLGSGGMVNEQFF. In DNA, the CDR3 is TGTGCCAGCAGCTTAGGTTCAGGCGGGATGGTTAATGAGCAGTTCTTC.

The V and J genes are TRBV28 and TRBJ1-5; D is undetermined. The V and J ends lost 7 bases and 9 bases respectively, with 22 bases between them. Germline V gene sequence: CDR1 MDHEN, CDR2 SYDVKM. This CDR3 spans 15 amino acids. The CDR3 sequence: CASTLGSGSVGPQHF. CDR3 nucleotides: TGTGCCAGCACCCTGGGGAGCGGATCCGTGGGGCCCCAGCATTTT.

The table lists this clone with a count of one. The chain links TRBV4-2 to TRBJ2-7; weak D call: TRBD2 (6 bases). CDR1 LGHNA and CDR2 YNFKEQ come from the germline V gene. The CDR3 contains 14 residues. V was cut by 1 base and J by 7 bases, with 14 bases left in between. CDR3 residues: CASSQGGLAGEQYF. DNA of the CDR3: TGTGCCAGCAGCCAAGGTGGGCTGGCGGGGGAGCAGTACTTC.

The V gene is TRBV30, the J gene TRBJ1-1; the D is unclear. V was shortened by 5 bases and J by 2 bases, with 9 bases between the two germline ends. This CDR3 spans 12 amino acids. Germline lookup yields CDR1 GTSNPN and CDR2 SVGIG (reference sequence). For the CDR3, the DNA is TGTGCCTGGTCCTTCTTTAACACTGAAGCTTTCTTT. Its protein product is CAWSFFNTEAFF.

This chain links TRBV2 with TRBJ1-2; D gene unclear. The CDR3 has 13 residues. Germline values: CDR1 SNHLY, CDR2 FYNNEI. Trimming took off 4 bases at V and 0 bases at J, with 6 bases between the two ends. CDR3 in amino acids: CASSVSANYGYTF. In DNA, the CDR3 is TGTGCCAGCAGTGTGTCAGCTAACTATGGCTACACCTTC.